This T cell receptor beta chain was recovered during a study of blood T cell repertoires in COVID-19. At the level of the study: In each case, the material was cDNA or gDNA derived from T cells, B-cell-depleted T cells, or PBMCs.

Repertoires were generated with immunoSEQ multiplex PCR, while TCRdb's copy carries only in-frame clones and drops some. The sample records under 250,000 clones, about four fifths being singletons. Germline lookup yields CDR1 SGHRS and CDR2 YFSETQ. CDR3 length: 11 amino acids. Unmatched junction bases numbered 2, after V lost 5 bases and J lost 7 bases. V usage is TRBV5-1 and J usage is TRBJ1-1; 7 positions agree with TRBD1. The sequenced sample was PBMCs or T cells enriched from blood (not recorded which). This clonotype originated in a woman in her 40s who had been exposed to COVID-19. As DNA, the CDR3 is TGCGCCAGCAGGGGGGACAGTGAAGCTTTCTTT. Protein product: CASRGDSEAFF.